Sequencing of this TCR beta chain was carried out in a study of blood T cell repertoires in COVID-19. TCRdb keeps only in-frame clones here, not all; method: immunoSEQ multiplex PCR. Of some 250,000 clones in the sample, 65% to 85% are singletons; the top ten hold about 27%. This CDR3 is 15 amino acids long. The junction had 6 bases not matched to a gene; V was cut back by 4 bases and J by 0 bases. Germline lookup yields CDR1 SGDLS and CDR2 YYNGEE. Material for sequencing was peripheral blood. This sequence was found in a man aged 35-49 years with acute or convalescent COVID-19. The genes are TRBV9 and TRBJ2-7; 8 positions agree with TRBD2. DNA for the CDR3: TGTGCCAGCAGCTCTGGACTAGCCCTCTCCTACGAGCAGTACTTC. This gives the protein CASSSGLALSYEQYF.